The 8 T cell receptor beta chains below all came from one sample that was sequenced in a study of T cells in Graves' hyperthyroidism and ophthalmopathy. The TCR beta CDR3 regions underwent amplification using RNA transcripts as the source. The HTBI primer set served for first-round RT-PCR of the TCR CDR3. From the multiplex PCR reads, TCRdb called clonotypes with MiXCR, one entry per CDR3 protein. The repertoire holds a few hundred thousand distinct CDR3 sequences, 15% to 19% seen once, with around 7.5% in the top ten. The sequencing sample was made of blood. These TCRs come from a woman aged 25 to 39 with Graves' hyperthyroidism.

The chain combines TRBV7-3 with TRBJ2-3, with D tentatively TRBD2 (6 bases). This CDR3 comprises 16 residues. The ends were cut back, 4 bases at V and 0 bases at J, with 14 bases in the middle. Germline V lookup: CDR1 SGHTA, CDR2 FQGTGA. CDR3 residues: CASSSIISGSTDTQYF. The DNA of the CDR3 is TGTGCCAGCAGCTCCATTATAAGCGGGAGCACAGATACGCAGTATTTT.

The chain uses TRBV5-6 and TRBJ1-2, with TRBD1 matching 8 bases. Per the germline V gene, CDR1 is SGHDT and CDR2 is YYEEEE. CDR3 length equals 15 residues. V shed 4 bases and J 5 bases; nucleotides not matched to a gene: 10. CDR3 amino acids: CASSQRAGGMYGYTF. The CDR3 nucleotides are TGTGCCAGCAGCCAACGCGCAGGGGGCATGTATGGCTACACCTTC.

The genes are TRBV20-1 and TRBJ1-6; 8 nucleotides agree with TRBD1. The CDR3 contains 18 residues. Trimming removed 4 bases from V and 8 bases from J; junction bases left unmatched: 19. The germline V gene has CDR1 DFQATT and CDR2 SNEGSKA (reference sequence). The chain's CDR3 is CSAKVSGRGRFSDSPLHF. In nucleotides, the CDR3 is TGCAGTGCTAAAGTCTCGGGCAGGGGGCGCTTTTCAGATTCACCCCTCCACTTT.

This clonotype came up many times. The chain recombines TRBV7-3 with TRBJ2-7; 14 positions match TRBD2. Trimming took 5 bases from V and 6 from J; bases not matched to a gene: 9. Germline V gives CDR1 SGHTA, CDR2 FQGTGA. CDR3 length: 16 residues. This chain's CDR3 is CASSLRPGLAGVEQYF. CDR3 sequence (DNA): TGTGCCAGCAGCCTACGCCCGGGACTAGCGGGAGTCGAGCAGTACTTC. Full variable domain (rest looked up from reference TRBV7-3 and TRBJ2-7): GAGVSQTPSNKVTEKGKYVELRCDPISGHTALYWYRQSLGQGPEFLIYFQGTGAADDSGLPNDRFFAVRPEGSVSTLKIQRTERGDSAVYLCASSLRPGLAGVEQYFGPGTRLTVT.

In this sample, this clonotype turned up many times. This rearrangement joins TRBV27 to TRBJ1-1; unclear D gene. From germline, CDR1 is MNHEY and CDR2 SMNVEV (reference sequence). The length of the CDR3 is 13 residues. Trimming pared 2 bases from V and 1 base from J, leaving 5 bases between. The CDR3 here is CASSLVTNTEAFF. CDR3 coding DNA: TGTGCCAGCAGTTTAGTGACGAACACTGAAGCTTTCTTT.

At least ten counts were recorded for this clonotype. The chain combines TRBV20-1 with TRBJ2-7, with 8 bases identical to TRBD1. CDR3 length equals 15 residues. Per the germline V gene, CDR1 is DFQATT and CDR2 is SNEGSKA (reference sequence). V lost 6 bases and J lost 4; bases outside the gene matches: 14. CDR3 nucleotide sequence: TGCAGTGCCGAAGCCGACAGGGGATCTCAATACGAGCAGTACTTC. As protein: CSAEADRGSQYEQYF.

This clonotype was detected ten times or more. This chain's CDR3 is CASRRGRDGSYEQYF. CDR3 nucleotide sequence: TGTGCCAGCAGAAGAGGTAGGGACGGTTCCTACGAGCAGTACTTC. J is TRBJ2-7 and V is TRBV6-2 or TRBV6-3; perhaps D is TRBD1 or TRBD2 (5 bases each). Trimming left V 6 bases short and J 1 base short, with 16 bases between. Germline V gene sequence: CDR1 MNHEY, CDR2 SVGEGT. CDR3 length equals 15 residues.

The genes are TRBV27 and TRBJ1-2; D is uncertain. The CDR3 extends over 12 amino acids. V lost 5 bases to trimming and J lost 13 bases, with 17 bases between them. Germline lookup yields CDR1 MNHEY and CDR2 SMNVEV (reference sequence). The CDR3 here is CASSPTQRPLTF. In nucleotides, the CDR3 is TGTGCCAGCAGTCCTACCCAGAGGCCCCTCACCTTC.